These T cell receptor beta chains were read from a single sample in a study of shared clonotypes between healthy human individuals. The method was immunoSEQ multiplex PCR; TCRdb's version includes in-frame clones alone and lacks a portion of them. The sample shows more than 2 million clones, 95% of them seen only once. Sequencing was done on a sample of naive CD4+ T cells sorted from blood. The receptors originated from a man aged 18 to 30 in good health. Each CDR3 is given with its conserved first and last residue. D genes are given only for firm matches.

D gene	V gene	J gene	CDR3 DNA	CDR3 protein
NA	TRBV7-9	TRBJ2-7	TGTGCCAGCAGCTTAGCTGGGGGCAACTACGAGCAGTACTTC	CASSLAGGNYEQYF
NA	TRBV6-1	TRBJ1-5	TGTGCCAGCAATCCAGGACAGAGCAATCAGCCCCAGCATTTT	CASNPGQSNQPQHF
TRBD1	TRBV5-4	TRBJ2-5	TGTGCCAGCAGCTCCCGGGACAGGGGGGAGACCCAGTACTTC	CASSSRDRGETQYF
NA	TRBV11-2	TRBJ2-7	TGTGCCAGCAGCTTAGTTCGAGGGACCGCCTACGAGCAGTACTTC	CASSLVRGTAYEQYF
TRBD1	TRBV30	TRBJ1-4	TGTGCCTGGACCCCTCAGACAGGGTTATTTGATGAAAAACTGTTTTTT	CAWTPQTGLFDEKLFF
TRBD1	TRBV30	TRBJ1-6	TGTGCCTGGAGGCCGGGACAGGGAGAAGGGATCGCTAATTCACCCCTCCACTTT	CAWRPGQGEGIANSPLHF
NA	TRBV4-1	TRBJ1-3	TGCGCCAGCAGCCCCCCCACTGTGGGGGTGGGGGGAAACACCATATATTTT	CASSPPTVGVGGNTIYF
NA	TRBV13	TRBJ2-1	TGTGCCAGCAGCTCCGGGACTTACAATGAGCAGTTCTTC	CASSSGTYNEQFF
TRBD1	TRBV27	TRBJ1-6	TGTGCCAGCAGTTTAGGGACAGGGGGCGGTTCACCCCTCCACTTT	CASSLGTGGGSPLHF
TRBD2	TRBV4-3	TRBJ2-1	TGCGCCAGCAGCCAAGACCCTCTCCTAGCGGGAGTATACAATGAGCAGTTCTTC	CASSQDPLLAGVYNEQFF